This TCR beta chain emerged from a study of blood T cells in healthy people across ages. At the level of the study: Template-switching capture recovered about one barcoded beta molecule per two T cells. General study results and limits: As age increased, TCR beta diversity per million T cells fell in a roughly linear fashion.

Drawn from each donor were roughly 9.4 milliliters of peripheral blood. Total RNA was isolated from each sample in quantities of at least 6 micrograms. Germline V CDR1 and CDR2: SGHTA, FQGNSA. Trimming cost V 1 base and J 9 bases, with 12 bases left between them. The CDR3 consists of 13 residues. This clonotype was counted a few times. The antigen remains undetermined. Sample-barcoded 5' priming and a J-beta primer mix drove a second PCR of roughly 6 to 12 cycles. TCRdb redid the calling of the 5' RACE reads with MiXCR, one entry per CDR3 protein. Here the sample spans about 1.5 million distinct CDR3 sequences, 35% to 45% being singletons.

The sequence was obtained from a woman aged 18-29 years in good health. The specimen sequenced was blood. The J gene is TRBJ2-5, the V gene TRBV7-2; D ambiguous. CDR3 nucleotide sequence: TGTGCCAGCAGCTTAGGGGGTTGGGCGGCCCAGTACTTC. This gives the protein CASSLGGWAAQYF. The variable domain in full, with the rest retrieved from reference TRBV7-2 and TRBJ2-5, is GAGVSQSPSNKVTEKGKDVELRCDPISGHTALYWYRQSLGQGLEFLIYFQGNSAPDKSGLPSDRFSAERTGGSVSTLTIQRTQQEDSAVYLCASSLGGWAAQYFGPGTRLLVL.